This T cell receptor beta chain appears in the sequencing data of a study of blood T cell repertoires in COVID-19. The assay was immunoSEQ multiplex PCR, and TCRdb's table has in-frame clones only and misses some. The sample records 380,000 or so clones, 88% being singletons. This CDR3 is 14 amino acids long. The germline CDR1 and CDR2 sequences are MNHEY and SVGAGI. Trimming took 0 bases from V and 6 from J, leaving 9 bases between them. Input material: PBMCs or T cells enriched from blood (not recorded which). V and J are TRBV6-5 and TRBJ2-1; possible D gene TRBD2, 6 bases. The TCR sequence derives from a woman between 25 and 40 years old with acute COVID-19. CDR3 DNA: TGTGCCAGCAGTTACTCAGCGGGCATCAATGAGCAGTTCTTC. It yields the protein CASSYSAGINEQFF.